This T cell receptor (beta chain) emerged from a study of cytomegalovirus exposure and HLA in healthy donors. The germline gives CDR1 MNHNS, CDR2 SASEGT. The CDR3 has 15 amino acids. V shed 4 bases and J shed 5 bases, with 15 bases lying between them. Study-level points and caveats: Another analysis was done later, and it associated approximately 15,000 TCR beta sequences with HLA alleles at 0.05 false discovery rate. The likely origin of a cluster of highly shared sequence variants was a sequencing artifact.

On this clone: The antigen remains unidentified.

The primer mix had 60 Vbeta and 13 Jbeta primers. Profiled with immunoSEQ multiplex PCR; TCRdb holds only in-frame clones, not every one. Among about 180,000 clones, about four fifths were seen once, and the ten largest hold 4.8%. The clonotype originates from a girl under 18 in good health and CMV-seropositive. Sequencing was carried out using PBMCs. The chain links TRBV6-1 to TRBJ1-3, with TRBD1 as a possible D gene (5 bases). CDR3 sequence: CASSAGGVERNTIYF. The DNA for the CDR3 is TGTGCCAGCAGTGCAGGAGGGGTTGAAAGAAACACCATATATTTT.